These 5 T cell receptor beta chains came from one sample sequenced in a study of T cells in tuberculosis. Profiled with immunoSEQ multiplex PCR; TCRdb holds only in-frame clones, not every one. Of tens of thousands of clones in the sample, 93% were seen once. The specimen was PBMCs. Source of these receptors: a donor aged 10-29 years with latent tuberculosis or without tuberculosis infection.

This clone was counted a single time. The chain couples TRBV10-3 to TRBJ1-1; TRBD1 matches at 7 bases. CDR3 length: 14 residues. The V gene end was trimmed by 3 bases and the J gene end by 1 base; junction bases not matched to a gene: 2. Germline loops: CDR1 ENHRY, CDR2 SYGVKD. This CDR3 reads CAISEGTENTEAFF. The DNA of the CDR3 is TGTGCCATCAGTGAAGGGACAGAGAACACTGAAGCTTTCTTT.

This clone was recorded a few times. The chain links TRBV27 to TRBJ2-7; 9 bases are shared with TRBD1. Germline V gene lookup returns CDR1 MNHEY and CDR2 SMNVEV (reference sequence). J was trimmed by 3 bases and V by 5 bases; bases with no gene match: 2. The CDR3 contains 13 residues. CDR3 sequence: CASSMGQGYEQYF. In nucleotides, the CDR3 is TGTGCCAGCAGTATGGGACAGGGCTACGAGCAGTACTTC.

This chain connects TRBV7-3 to TRBJ2-1, with a possible D match to TRBD2 (6 bases). The CDR3 is 16 amino acids. Germline V CDR1 and CDR2: SGHTA, FQGTGA. V was clipped by 1 base and J by 0 bases, with 10 bases between them. CDR3: CASSLNAGSSYNEQFF. In DNA, the CDR3 is TGTGCCAGCAGCTTAAATGCGGGGAGCTCCTACAATGAGCAGTTCTTC.

This sequence joins TRBV7-9 and TRBJ1-3; D may be TRBD1 (6 bases). The CDR3 consists of 15 residues. The V end lost 5 bases, the J end lost 2 bases, and 13 bases lay between the germline ends. In germline, CDR1 is SEHNR, CDR2 FQNEAQ (reference sequence). As DNA, the CDR3 is TGTGCCAGCAGCACCAACAGGGTCGCTGGAAACACCATATATTTT. The encoded protein is CASSTNRVAGNTIYF.

J is TRBJ2-2 and V is TRBV9; 9 nucleotides align to TRBD1. The CDR3 contains 17 residues. Germline CDR1 SGDLS, CDR2 YYNGEE. V was pared by 0 bases and J by 5 bases, with 8 bases of the junction left unmatched. In DNA form, the CDR3 reads TGTGCCAGCAGCGTAGGTAACAGGGGGCTTGGAACCGGGGAGCTGTTTTTT. It encodes CASSVGNRGLGTGELFF.